The 9 T cell receptor beta chains below all came from one sample that was sequenced in a study of shared clonotypes between healthy human individuals. Produced via immunoSEQ multiplex PCR; TCRdb's table is partial and in-frame only. The repertoire holds 950,000 to 1,100,000 clones, 60% to 80% seen once, with about 1.5% in the top ten. Sequences were obtained from memory CD4+ T cells sorted from blood. Documented subset: CD45RA-negative fraction. The source of these receptors is a man between 18 and 35 years old in good health.

The rearrangement joins TRBV6-5 to TRBJ1-5, with a possible D match to TRBD1 (5 bases). The V end lost 5 bases, the J end lost 2 bases, and 13 bases lay between the germline ends. This CDR3 spans 15 amino acids. CDR1 is MNHEY, CDR2 SVGAGI, per germline. CDR3 coding DNA: TGTGCCAGCAGTCCCTCGTTGGGGGGCAATCAGCCCCAGCATTTT. Translated, it gives CASSPSLGGNQPQHF.

The V call is TRBV7-2, the J call TRBJ2-3; 7 positions agree with TRBD2. Germline trimming cut 2 bases from V and 11 bases from J; bases unmatched to any gene: 19. The germline CDR1 and CDR2 sequences are SGHTA and FQGNSA. CDR3 length: 17 residues. The CDR3 spells CASSLRSGGGIKVRQYF. The CDR3 region has the DNA TGTGCCAGCAGCTTACGGTCCGGGGGAGGGATCAAGGTACGGCAGTATTTT.

V is TRBV6-1 and J is TRBJ1-6; D is possibly TRBD1 (5 bases). Deletions cut 6 bases from V and 5 bases from J, with 14 bases between. CDR1 MNHNS and CDR2 SASEGT come from the germline V gene. The length of the CDR3 is 15 residues. The DNA for the CDR3 is TGTGCCAGCAGGGGGGGGGTAACGAATAATTCACCCCTCCACTTT. Residues: CASRGGVTNNSPLHF.

This clone was observed a few times. The chain has TRBV28 and TRBJ1-5; 8 bases line up with TRBD1. The CDR3 extends over 13 amino acids. Germline CDR1 MDHEN, CDR2 SYDVKM. Trimming cost V 10 bases and J 3 bases; bases outside gene matches: 5. The CDR3 sequence: CATRTGNNQPQHF. The CDR3 DNA reads as TGTGCCACCCGGACAGGGAACAATCAGCCCCAGCATTTT.

Only a few counts were recorded for this clone. J is TRBJ2-5 and V is TRBV7-9; 8 bases are shared with TRBD1. The CDR3 length is 15 residues. The V gene end was trimmed by 1 base and the J gene end by 11 bases; junction bases not matched to a gene: 12. The germline V gene has CDR1 SEHNR and CDR2 FQNEAQ (reference sequence). CDR3 nucleotide sequence: TGTGCCAGCAGCTTAGGATCCGGGACAGGAGAAGAGCAGTACTTC. Translated: CASSLGSGTGEEQYF.

V gene TRBV28 combines with J gene TRBJ1-2; D remains ambiguous. Trimming took off 5 bases at V and 8 bases at J, with 21 bases between the two ends. Germline-derived CDR1 and CDR2 are MDHEN and SYDVKM. The CDR3 spans 15 residues. Here the CDR3 DNA reads TGTGCCAGCAGTCCCCTCCTCCAGACTCCGGGGGGCTACACCTTC. Translated: CASSPLLQTPGGYTF.

The genes are TRBV6-5 and TRBJ1-2, with D uncertain. The V end was cut by 0 bases, the J end by 7 bases, with 12 bases between. The CDR3 covers 14 residues. Germline CDR1 reads MNHEY; CDR2 reads SVGAGI. The DNA of the CDR3 is TGTGCCAGCAGTTACTCGACCCAAGAGGGTGGCTACACCTTC. Protein: CASSYSTQEGGYTF.

Here the CDR3 DNA reads TGCAGCTCTGGACCCAAAGATACGCAGTATTTT. It encodes CSSGPKDTQYF. The gene calls are TRBV20-1 and TRBJ2-3; D remains unclear. Germline V gene sequence: CDR1 DFQATT, CDR2 SNEGSKA (reference sequence). The CDR3 contains 11 residues.

Only a few counts were recorded for this clone. The rearrangement joins TRBV21-1 to TRBJ1-2; TRBD1 is taken as the D call from the table, unchecked against the DNA. TRBV21-1 is noted as a pseudogene. The CDR3 runs to 14 residues. The CDR3 protein is CASSKGDRNYGYTF. The CDR3 DNA follows: TGTGCCAGCAGCAAGGGGGACAGAAACTATGGCTACACCTTC.